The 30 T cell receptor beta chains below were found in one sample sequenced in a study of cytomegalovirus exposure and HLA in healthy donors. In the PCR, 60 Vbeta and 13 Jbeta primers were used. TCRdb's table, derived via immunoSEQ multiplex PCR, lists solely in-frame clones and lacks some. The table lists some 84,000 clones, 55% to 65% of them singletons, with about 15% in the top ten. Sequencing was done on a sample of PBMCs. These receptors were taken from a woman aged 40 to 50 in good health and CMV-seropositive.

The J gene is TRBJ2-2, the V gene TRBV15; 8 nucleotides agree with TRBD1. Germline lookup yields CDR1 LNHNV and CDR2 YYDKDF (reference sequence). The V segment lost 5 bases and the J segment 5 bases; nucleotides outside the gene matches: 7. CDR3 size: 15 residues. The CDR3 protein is CATSDRDRTTGELFF. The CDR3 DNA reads TGTGCCACCAGCGACAGGGACAGGACGACCGGGGAGCTGTTTTTT.

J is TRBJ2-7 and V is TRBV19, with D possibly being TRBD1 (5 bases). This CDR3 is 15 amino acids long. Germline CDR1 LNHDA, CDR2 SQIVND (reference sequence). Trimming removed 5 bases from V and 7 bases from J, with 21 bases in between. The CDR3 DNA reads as TGTGCCAGTAGTGCGATTAGGGGCCTGATTGAAGAGCAGTACTTC. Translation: CASSAIRGLIEEQYF. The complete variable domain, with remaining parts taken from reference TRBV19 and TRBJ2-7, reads DGGITQSPKYLFRKEGQNVTLSCEQNLNHDAMYWYRQDPGQGLRLIYYSQIVNDFQKGDIAEGYSVSREKKESFPLTVTSAQKNPTAFYLCASSAIRGLIEEQYFGPGTRLTVT.

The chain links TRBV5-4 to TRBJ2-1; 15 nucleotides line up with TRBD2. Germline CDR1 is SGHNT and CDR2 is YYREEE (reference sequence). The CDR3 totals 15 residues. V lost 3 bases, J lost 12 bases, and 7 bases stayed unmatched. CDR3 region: CASSSRTSGRGAQFF. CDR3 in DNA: TGTGCCAGCAGCTCGCGGACTAGCGGGAGGGGGGCGCAGTTCTTC.

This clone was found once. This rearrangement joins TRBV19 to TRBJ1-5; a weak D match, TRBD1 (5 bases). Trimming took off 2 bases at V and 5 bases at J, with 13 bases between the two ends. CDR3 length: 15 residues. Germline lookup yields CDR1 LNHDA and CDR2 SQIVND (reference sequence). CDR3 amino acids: CASSISLTAHQPQHF. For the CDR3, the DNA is TGTGCCAGTAGTATAAGCCTGACAGCACATCAGCCCCAGCATTTT.

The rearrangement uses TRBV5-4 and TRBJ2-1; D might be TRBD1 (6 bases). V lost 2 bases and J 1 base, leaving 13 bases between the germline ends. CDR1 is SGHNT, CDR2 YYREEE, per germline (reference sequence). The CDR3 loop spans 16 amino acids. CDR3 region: CASSLEGGVSYNEQFF. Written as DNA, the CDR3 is TGTGCCAGCAGCTTAGAAGGGGGAGTATCCTACAATGAGCAGTTCTTC.

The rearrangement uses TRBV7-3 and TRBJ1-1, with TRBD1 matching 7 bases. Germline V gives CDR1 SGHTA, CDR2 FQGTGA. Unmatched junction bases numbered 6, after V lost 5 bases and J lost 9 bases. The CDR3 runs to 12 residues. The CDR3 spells CASSTTGTQAFF. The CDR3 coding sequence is TGTGCCAGCAGCACGACAGGGACTCAAGCTTTCTTT.

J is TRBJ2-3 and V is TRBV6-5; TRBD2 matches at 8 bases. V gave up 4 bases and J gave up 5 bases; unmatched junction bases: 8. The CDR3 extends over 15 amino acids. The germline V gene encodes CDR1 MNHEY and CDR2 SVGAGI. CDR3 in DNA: TGTGCCAGCAGTTCCGGGGGGGATGAGAGAGATACGCAGTATTTT. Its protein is CASSSGGDERDTQYF.

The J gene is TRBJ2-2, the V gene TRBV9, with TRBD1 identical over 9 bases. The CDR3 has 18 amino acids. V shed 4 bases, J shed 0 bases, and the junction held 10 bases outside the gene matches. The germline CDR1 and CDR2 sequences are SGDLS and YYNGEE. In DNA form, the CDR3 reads TGTGCCAGCAGCTCCCACCGGGGACAGGGACCGAACACCGGGGAGCTGTTTTTT. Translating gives CASSSHRGQGPNTGELFF.

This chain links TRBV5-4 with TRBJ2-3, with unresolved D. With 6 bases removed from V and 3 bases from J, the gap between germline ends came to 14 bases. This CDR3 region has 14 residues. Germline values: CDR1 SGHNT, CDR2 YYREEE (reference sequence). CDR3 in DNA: TGTGCCAGCACCCCCGACAAGTTGACAGATACGCAGTATTTT. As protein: CASTPDKLTDTQYF.

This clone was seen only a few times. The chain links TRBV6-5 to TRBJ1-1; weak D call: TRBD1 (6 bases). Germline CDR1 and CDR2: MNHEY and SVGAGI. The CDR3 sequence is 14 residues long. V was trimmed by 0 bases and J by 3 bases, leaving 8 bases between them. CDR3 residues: CASSYSAGDTEAFF. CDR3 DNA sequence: TGTGCCAGCAGTTACTCGGCAGGGGACACTGAAGCTTTCTTT.

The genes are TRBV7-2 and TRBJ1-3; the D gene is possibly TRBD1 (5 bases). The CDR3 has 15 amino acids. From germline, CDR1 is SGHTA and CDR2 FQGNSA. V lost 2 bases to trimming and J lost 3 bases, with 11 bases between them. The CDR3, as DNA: TGTGCCAGCAGCTTAACAGCAGGGATTGGAAACACCATATATTTT. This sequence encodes CASSLTAGIGNTIYF.

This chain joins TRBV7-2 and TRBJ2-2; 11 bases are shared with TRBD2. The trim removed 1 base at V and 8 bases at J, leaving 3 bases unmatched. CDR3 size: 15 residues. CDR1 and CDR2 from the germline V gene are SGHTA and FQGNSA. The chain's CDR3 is CASSLVASGRGELFF. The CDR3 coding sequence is TGTGCCAGCAGCTTAGTAGCTAGCGGGAGGGGGGAGCTGTTTTTT. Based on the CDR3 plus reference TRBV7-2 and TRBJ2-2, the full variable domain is GAGVSQSPSNKVTEKGKDVELRCDPISGHTALYWYRQSLGQGLEFLIYFQGNSAPDKSGLPSDRFSAERTGGSVSTLTIQRTQQEDSAVYLCASSLVASGRGELFFGEGSRLTVL.

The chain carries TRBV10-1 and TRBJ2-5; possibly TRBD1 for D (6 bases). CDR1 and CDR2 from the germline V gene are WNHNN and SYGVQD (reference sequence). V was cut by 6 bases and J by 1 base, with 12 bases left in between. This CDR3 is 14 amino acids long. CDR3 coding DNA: TGCGCCAGCAGCGACCGGGACACCCAAGAGACCCAGTACTTC. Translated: CASSDRDTQETQYF.

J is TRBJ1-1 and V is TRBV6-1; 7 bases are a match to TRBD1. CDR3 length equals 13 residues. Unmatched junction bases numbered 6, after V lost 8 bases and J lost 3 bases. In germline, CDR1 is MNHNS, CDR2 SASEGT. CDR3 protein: CASCVQGDTEAFF. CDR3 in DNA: TGTGCCAGCTGTGTCCAGGGGGACACTGAAGCTTTCTTT.

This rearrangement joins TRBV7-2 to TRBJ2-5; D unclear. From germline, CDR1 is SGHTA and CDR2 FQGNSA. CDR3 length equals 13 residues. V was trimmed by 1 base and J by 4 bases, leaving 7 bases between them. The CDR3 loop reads CASSLGYRETQYF. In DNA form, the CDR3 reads TGTGCCAGCAGCTTAGGCTATCGAGAGACCCAGTACTTC.

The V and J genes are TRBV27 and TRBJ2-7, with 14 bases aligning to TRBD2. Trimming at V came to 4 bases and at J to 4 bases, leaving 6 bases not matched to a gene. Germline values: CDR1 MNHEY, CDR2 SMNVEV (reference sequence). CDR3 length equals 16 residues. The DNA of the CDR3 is TGTGCCAGCAGTTCGAGGACTAGCGGGAGGTGGTACGAGCAGTACTTC. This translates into CASSSRTSGRWYEQYF.

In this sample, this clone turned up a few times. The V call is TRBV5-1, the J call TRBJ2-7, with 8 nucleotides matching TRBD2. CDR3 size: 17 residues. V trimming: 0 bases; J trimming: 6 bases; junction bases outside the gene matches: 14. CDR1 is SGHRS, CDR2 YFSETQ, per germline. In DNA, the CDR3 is TGCGCCAGCAGCTTGGTTGCGGGTCGAGCGGGAGACCCCGAGCAGTACTTC. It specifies CASSLVAGRAGDPEQYF.

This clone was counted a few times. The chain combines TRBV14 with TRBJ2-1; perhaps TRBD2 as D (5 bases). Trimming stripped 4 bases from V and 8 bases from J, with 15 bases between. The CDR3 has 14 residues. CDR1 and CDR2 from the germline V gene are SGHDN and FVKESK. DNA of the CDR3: TGTGCCAGCAGCCGAGAAGAGGGTTATGATGAGCAGTTCTTC. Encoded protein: CASSREEGYDEQFF.

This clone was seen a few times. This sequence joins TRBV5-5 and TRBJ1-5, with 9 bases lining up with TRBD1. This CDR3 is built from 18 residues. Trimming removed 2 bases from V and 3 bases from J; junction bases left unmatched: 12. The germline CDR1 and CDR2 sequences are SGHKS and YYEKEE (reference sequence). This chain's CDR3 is CASSFPGQGKKNNQPQHF. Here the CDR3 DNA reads TGTGCCAGCAGCTTTCCGGGACAGGGAAAAAAGAACAATCAGCCCCAGCATTTT. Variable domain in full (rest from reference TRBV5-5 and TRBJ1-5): DAGVTQSPTHLIKTRGQQVTLRCSPISGHKSVSWYQQVLGQGPQFIFQYYEKEERGRGNFPDRFSARQFPNYSSELNVNALLLGDSALYLCASSFPGQGKKNNQPQHFGDGTRLSIL.

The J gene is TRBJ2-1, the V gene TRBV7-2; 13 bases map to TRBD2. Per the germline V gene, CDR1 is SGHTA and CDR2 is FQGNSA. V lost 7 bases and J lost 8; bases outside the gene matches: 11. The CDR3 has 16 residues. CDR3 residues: CASKAPGLAGIYEQFF. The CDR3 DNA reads TGTGCCAGCAAGGCCCCGGGACTAGCGGGAATCTATGAGCAGTTCTTC. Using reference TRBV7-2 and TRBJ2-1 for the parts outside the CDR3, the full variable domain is GAGVSQSPSNKVTEKGKDVELRCDPISGHTALYWYRQSLGQGLEFLIYFQGNSAPDKSGLPSDRFSAERTGGSVSTLTIQRTQQEDSAVYLCASKAPGLAGIYEQFFGPGTRLTVL.

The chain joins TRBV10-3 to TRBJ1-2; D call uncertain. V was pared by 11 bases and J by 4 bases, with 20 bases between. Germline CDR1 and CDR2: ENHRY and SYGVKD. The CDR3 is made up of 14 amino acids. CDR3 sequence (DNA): TGTGCCGGGTCCCACCCGGATTCGGGCTATGGCTACACCTTC. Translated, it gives CAGSHPDSGYGYTF.

CDR3 bases: TGTGCCAGCAGCCTGGGGCCAGGGGACTACGAGCAGTACTTC. It codes for CASSLGPGDYEQYF. The V gene is TRBV7-6, the J gene TRBJ2-7; tentative D call: TRBD1 (6 bases). V was trimmed by 5 bases and J by 3 bases, leaving 14 bases between them. The germline gives CDR1 SGHVS, CDR2 FNYEAQ. The CDR3 loop spans 14 amino acids.

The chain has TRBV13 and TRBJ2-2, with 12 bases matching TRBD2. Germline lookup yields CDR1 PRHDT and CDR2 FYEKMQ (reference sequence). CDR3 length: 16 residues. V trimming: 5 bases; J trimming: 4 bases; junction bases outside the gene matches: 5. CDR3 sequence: CASSLRLAGATGELFF. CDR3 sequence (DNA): TGTGCCAGCAGCCTCCGACTAGCGGGAGCCACCGGGGAGCTGTTTTTT.

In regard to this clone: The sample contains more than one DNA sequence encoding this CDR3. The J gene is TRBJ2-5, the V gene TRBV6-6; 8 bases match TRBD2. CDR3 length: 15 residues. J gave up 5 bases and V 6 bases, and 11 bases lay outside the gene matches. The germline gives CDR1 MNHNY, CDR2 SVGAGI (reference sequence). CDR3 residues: CASSPGGWSRETQYF. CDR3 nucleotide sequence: TGTGCCAGCAGCCCGGGGGGGTGGTCTCGGGAGACCCAGTACTTC.

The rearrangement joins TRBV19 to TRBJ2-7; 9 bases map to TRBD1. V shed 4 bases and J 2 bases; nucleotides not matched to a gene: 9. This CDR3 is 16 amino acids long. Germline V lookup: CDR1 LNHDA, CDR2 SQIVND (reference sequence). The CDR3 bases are TGTGCCAGTAGTAACCCTAGGGGGACAGGGACCTACGAGCAGTACTTC. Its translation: CASSNPRGTGTYEQYF.

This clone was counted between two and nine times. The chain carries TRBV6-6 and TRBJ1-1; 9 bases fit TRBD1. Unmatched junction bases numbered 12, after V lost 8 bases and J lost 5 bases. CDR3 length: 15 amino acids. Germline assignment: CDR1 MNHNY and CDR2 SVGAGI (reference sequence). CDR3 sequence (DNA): TGTGCCAGCGATTCTGCGGGACAGGGATCTACTGAAGCTTTCTTT. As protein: CASDSAGQGSTEAFF.

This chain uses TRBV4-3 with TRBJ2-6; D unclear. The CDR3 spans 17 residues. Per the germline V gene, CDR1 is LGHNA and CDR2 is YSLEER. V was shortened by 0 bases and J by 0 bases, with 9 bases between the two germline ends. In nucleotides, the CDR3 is TGCGCCAGCAGCCAAGATCAGGTCGTCTCTGGGGCCAACGTCCTGACTTTC. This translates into CASSQDQVVSGANVLTF.

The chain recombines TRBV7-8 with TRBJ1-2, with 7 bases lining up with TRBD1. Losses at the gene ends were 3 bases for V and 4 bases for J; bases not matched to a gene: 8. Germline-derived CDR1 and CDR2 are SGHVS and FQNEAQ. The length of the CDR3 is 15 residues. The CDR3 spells CASSLGTASSYGYTF. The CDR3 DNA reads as TGTGCCAGCAGCTTGGGGACAGCCTCTAGCTATGGCTACACCTTC.

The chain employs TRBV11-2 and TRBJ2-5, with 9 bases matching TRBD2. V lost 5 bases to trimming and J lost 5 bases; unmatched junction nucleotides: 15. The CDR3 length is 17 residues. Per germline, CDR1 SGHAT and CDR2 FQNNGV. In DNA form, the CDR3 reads TGTGCCAGCAGCGCGCTGGGGGCTAGCGGGGTGGGGGAGACCCAGTACTTC. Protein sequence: CASSALGASGVGETQYF.

CDR3 sequence (DNA): TGTGCCAGCAGTTCCCCTACGCGATCAAGGAACACTGAAGCTTTCTTT. Residues: CASSSPTRSRNTEAFF. This rearrangement joins TRBV27 to TRBJ1-1; D not resolved. Germline values: CDR1 MNHEY, CDR2 SMNVEV (reference sequence). Trimming took 4 bases from V and 1 from J, leaving 16 bases between them. This CDR3 comprises 16 residues.